This TCR beta chain was sequenced for a study of monozygotic twins with inflammatory bowel disease. CDR1 DFQATT and CDR2 SNEGSKA come from the germline V gene (reference sequence). The CDR3 contains 15 residues. Each CDR3 protein gets one entry in TCRdb, which reprocessed the 5' RACE reads and gives no DNA. The sample table sets out over 90,000 distinct CDR3 sequences. The source material was blood. The chain combines TRBV20-1 with TRBJ2-5. The receptor was derived from a human donor with ulcerative colitis or Crohn's disease, or a healthy co-twin of an affected twin (not recorded which). This CDR3 reads CSAEPVDRHRETQYF.